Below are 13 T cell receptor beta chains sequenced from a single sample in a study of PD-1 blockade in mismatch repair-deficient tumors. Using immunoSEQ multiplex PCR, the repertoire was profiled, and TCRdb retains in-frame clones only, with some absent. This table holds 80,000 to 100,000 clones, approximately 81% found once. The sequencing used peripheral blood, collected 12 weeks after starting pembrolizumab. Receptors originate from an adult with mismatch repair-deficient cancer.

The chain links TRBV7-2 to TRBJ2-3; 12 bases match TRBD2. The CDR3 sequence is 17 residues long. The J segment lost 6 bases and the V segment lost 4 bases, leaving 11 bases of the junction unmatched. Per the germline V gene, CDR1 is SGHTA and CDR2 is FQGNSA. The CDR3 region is CASSSQLLAGGLDTQYF. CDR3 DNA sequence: TGTGCCAGCAGCTCCCAATTACTAGCGGGAGGTCTGGATACGCAGTATTTT.

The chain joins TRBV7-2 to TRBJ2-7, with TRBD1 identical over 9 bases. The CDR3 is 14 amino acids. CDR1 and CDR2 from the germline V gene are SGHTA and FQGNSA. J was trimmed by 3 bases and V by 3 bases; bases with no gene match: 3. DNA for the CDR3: TGTGCCAGCAGCTTTGGACAGGGGAGCTACGAGCAGTACTTC. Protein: CASSFGQGSYEQYF.

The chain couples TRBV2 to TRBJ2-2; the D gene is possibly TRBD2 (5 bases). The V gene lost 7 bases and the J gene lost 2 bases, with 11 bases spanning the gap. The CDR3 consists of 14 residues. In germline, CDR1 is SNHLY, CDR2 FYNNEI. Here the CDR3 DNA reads TGTGCCAGCACAACGGAGGTAAACACCGGGGAGCTGTTTTTT. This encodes CASTTEVNTGELFF.

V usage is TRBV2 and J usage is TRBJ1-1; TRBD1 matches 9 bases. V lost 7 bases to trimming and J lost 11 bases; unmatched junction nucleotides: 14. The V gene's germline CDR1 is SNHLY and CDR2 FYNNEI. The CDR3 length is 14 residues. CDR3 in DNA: TGTGCCAGCAAAAGGACAGGGGATGTTTTGTGGGCTTTCTTT. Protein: CASKRTGDVLWAFF.

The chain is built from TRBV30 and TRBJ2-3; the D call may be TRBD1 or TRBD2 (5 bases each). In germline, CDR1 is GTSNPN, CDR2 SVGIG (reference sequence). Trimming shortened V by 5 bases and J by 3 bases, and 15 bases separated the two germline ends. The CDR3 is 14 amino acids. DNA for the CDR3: TGTGCCTGGCTTCCCCAGGGACGAACAGATACGCAGTATTTT. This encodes CAWLPQGRTDTQYF.

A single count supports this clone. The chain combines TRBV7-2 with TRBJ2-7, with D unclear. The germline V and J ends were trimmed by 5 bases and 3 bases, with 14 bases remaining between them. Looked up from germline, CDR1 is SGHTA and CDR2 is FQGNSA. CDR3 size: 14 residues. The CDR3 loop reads CASSPQGILYEQYF. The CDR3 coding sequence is TGTGCCAGCAGCCCCCAAGGAATACTCTACGAGCAGTACTTC.

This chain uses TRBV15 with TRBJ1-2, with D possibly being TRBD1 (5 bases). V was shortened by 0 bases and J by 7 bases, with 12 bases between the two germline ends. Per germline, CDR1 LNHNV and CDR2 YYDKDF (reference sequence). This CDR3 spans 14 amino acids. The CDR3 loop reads CATSRDQAGIGYTF. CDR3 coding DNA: TGTGCCACCAGCAGAGATCAGGCAGGGATTGGCTACACCTTC.

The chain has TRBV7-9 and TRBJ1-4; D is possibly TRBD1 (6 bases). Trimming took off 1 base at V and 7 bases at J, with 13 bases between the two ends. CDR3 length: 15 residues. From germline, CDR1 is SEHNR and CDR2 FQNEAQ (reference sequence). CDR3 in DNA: TGTGCCAGCAGCTTAGTAGGGGGTCAGGGTGAAAAACTGTTTTTT. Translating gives CASSLVGGQGEKLFF. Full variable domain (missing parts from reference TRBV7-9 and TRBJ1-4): DTGVSQNPRHKITKRGQNVTFRCDPISEHNRLYWYRQTLGQGPEFLTYFQNEAQLEKSRLLSDRFSAERPKGSFSTLEIQRTEQGDSAMYLCASSLVGGQGEKLFFGSGTQLSVL.

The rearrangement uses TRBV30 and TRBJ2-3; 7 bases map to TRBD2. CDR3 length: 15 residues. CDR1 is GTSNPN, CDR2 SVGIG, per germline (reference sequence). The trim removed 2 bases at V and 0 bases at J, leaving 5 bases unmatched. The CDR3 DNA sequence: TGTGCCTGGAGTACGGGAGCGGGGAGCACAGATACGCAGTATTTT. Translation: CAWSTGAGSTDTQYF.

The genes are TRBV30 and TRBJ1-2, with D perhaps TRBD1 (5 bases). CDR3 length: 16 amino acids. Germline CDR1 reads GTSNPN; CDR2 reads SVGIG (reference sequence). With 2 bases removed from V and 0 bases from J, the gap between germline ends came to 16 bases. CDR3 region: CAWSTEAGEANYGYTF. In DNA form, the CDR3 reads TGTGCCTGGAGTACCGAAGCGGGGGAAGCTAACTATGGCTACACCTTC. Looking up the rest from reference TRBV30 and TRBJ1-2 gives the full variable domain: SQTIHQWPATLVQPVGSPLSLECTVEGTSNPNLYWYRQAAGRGLQLLFYSVGIGQISSEVPQNLSASRPQDRQFILSSKKLLLSDSGFYLCAWSTEAGEANYGYTFGSGTRLTVV.

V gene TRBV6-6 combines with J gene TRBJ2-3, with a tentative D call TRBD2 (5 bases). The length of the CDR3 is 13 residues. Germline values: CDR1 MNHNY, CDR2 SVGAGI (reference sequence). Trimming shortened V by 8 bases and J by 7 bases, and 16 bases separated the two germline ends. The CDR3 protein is CASWVDEGYTQYF. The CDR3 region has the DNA TGTGCCAGCTGGGTCGACGAGGGTTATACGCAGTATTTT.

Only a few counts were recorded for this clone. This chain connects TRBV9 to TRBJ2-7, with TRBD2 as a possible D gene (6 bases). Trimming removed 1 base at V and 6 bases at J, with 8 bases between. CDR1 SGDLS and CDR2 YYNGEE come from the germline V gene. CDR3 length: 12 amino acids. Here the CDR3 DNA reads TGTGCCAGCAGCGTATGGGGAGGCGAGCAGTACTTC. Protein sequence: CASSVWGGEQYF.

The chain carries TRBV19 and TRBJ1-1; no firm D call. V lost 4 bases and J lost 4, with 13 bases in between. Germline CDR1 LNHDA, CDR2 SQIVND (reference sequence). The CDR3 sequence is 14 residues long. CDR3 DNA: TGTGCCAGTAGTACAAACACCGATGGCACTGAAGCTTTCTTT. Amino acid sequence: CASSTNTDGTEAFF.